This T cell receptor (beta chain) was recovered during a study of CD8 T cells in ankylosing spondylitis. Whole-study findings and limits: Disease-linked clones reportedly concentrated significantly in matched ankylosing spondylitis synovial fluid.

TCRdb ran MiXCR on the 5' RACE reads and lists one entry per CDR3 protein. This table holds roughly 130,000 distinct CDR3 sequences, about 6.5% found once. This clonotype was detected ten times or more. Antigen: not known. CDR1 is DFQATT and CDR2 is SNEGSKA in the germline V gene (reference sequence). The CDR3 totals 15 residues. V was pared by 0 bases and J by 2 bases, with 6 bases of the junction left unmatched. This TCR came from a male donor with ankylosing spondylitis or in good health (not recorded which). Sequencing input: blood, either unsorted or a sorted T cell fraction (not recorded which). The chain employs TRBV20-1 and TRBJ2-7; 8 bases fit TRBD1. Here the CDR3 reads CSARDATGAAYEQYF. CDR3 DNA: TGCAGTGCTAGAGATGCGACAGGGGCCGCCTACGAGCAGTACTTC.